This T cell receptor (beta chain) originates from a study of shared clonotypes between healthy human individuals. Some clones are missing from TCRdb's copy, which holds only in-frame ones; the method was immunoSEQ multiplex PCR. This table has roughly 2 million clones, approximately 94% appearing once. V lost 4 bases and J 1 base, leaving 8 bases between the germline ends. The germline CDR1 and CDR2 sequences are SQVTM and ANQGSEA. The CDR3 is 12 residues long. The chain combines TRBV29-1 with TRBJ2-7, with D unclear. This sequence was found in a man younger than 35 in good health. Sequences were obtained from naive CD4+ T cells sorted from blood. Documented subset: CD45RA+ positively selected. The CDR3 DNA sequence: TGCAGCGTTGCGGCTAGTTCCTACGAGCAGTACTTC. Translating it yields CSVAASSYEQYF.